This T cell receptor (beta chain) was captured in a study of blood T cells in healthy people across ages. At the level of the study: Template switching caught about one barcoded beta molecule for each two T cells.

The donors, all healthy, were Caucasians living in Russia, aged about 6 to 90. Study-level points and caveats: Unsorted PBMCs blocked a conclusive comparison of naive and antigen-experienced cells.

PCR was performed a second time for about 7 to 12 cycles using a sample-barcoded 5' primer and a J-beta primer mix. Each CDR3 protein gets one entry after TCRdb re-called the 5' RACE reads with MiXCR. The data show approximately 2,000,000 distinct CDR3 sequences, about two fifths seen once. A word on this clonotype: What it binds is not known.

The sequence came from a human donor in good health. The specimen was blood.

The CDR3 loop reads CSARTSGDYNEQYF. The DNA of the CDR3 is TGCAGTGCTAGGACTAGCGGGGACTACAATGAGCAGTACTTC. The J gene is TRBJ2-4, the V gene TRBV20-1; 11 nucleotides agree with TRBD2. V was pared by 3 bases and J by 13 bases, with 11 bases of the junction left unmatched. CDR1 is DFQATT and CDR2 is SNEGSKA in the germline V gene (reference sequence). The CDR3 has 14 amino acids.